This TCR beta chain was sequenced in a study of T cell repertoires in ileal Crohn's disease. Across the study: At surgery, around 36% of patients smoked, with median disease duration 7.9 years.

Measured with immunoSEQ multiplex PCR; TCRdb has only the in-frame clones, and not every one. Of fewer than 20,000 clones listed, approximately 60% are singletons. J was trimmed by 2 bases and V by 0 bases; bases with no gene match: 3. CDR1 is MGHRA and CDR2 is YSYEKL in the germline V gene. The CDR3 contains 15 residues. Adults with ileal or ileocolonic Crohn's disease and an indication for resection were eligible. This sequence was found in an adult with Crohn's disease. The chain is built from TRBV4-1 and TRBJ2-7; 8 bases fit TRBD2. The specimen was ileal tissue. This CDR3 is CASSQDRGGPYEQYF. CDR3 nucleotides: TGCGCCAGCAGCCAAGATCGGGGGGGACCCTACGAGCAGTACTTC.